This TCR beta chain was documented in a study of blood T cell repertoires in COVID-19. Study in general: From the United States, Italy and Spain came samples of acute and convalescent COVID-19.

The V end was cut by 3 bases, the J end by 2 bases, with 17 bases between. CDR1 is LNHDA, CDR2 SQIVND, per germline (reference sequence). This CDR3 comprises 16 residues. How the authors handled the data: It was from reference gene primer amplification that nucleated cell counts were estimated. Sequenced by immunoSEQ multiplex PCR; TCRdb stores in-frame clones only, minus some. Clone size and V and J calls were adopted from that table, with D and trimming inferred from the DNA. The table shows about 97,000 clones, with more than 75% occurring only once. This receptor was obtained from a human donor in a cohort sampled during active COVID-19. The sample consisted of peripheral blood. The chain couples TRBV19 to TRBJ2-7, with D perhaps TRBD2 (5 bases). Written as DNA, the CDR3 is TGTGCCAGTAGTATTTCGGCCCAGCGGTCCACCTACGAGCAGTACTTC. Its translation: CASSISAQRSTYEQYF.